The 16 T cell receptor beta chains reported below all come from one sample, sequenced in a study of T cell responses to AZD1222 COVID-19 vaccine. Produced via immunoSEQ multiplex PCR; TCRdb's table is partial and in-frame only. The sample contains tens of thousands of clones, roughly 89% of which appear only once. This material consisted of peripheral blood, taken on day 0 of AZD1222 vaccination. These receptors were collected from an adult in good health.

This chain links TRBV7-8 with TRBJ1-6; 7 bases fit TRBD1. Trimming at V came to 5 bases and at J to 7 bases, leaving 2 bases not matched to a gene. The germline V gene encodes CDR1 SGHVS and CDR2 FQNEAQ. The CDR3 runs to 13 residues. This CDR3 is CASSGTVNSPLHF. As DNA, the CDR3 is TGTGCCAGCAGCGGGACAGTAAATTCACCCCTCCACTTT.

With regard to this clone: At one boundary the junction diverges from the germline segment, which might be a read error. This chain links TRBV10-1 with TRBJ1-3, with D hard to call. The CDR3 totals 16 residues. CDR1 is WNHNN and CDR2 is SYGVQD in the germline V gene (reference sequence). CDR3 in DNA: TGCGCCAGCAGTGAGTCAGTCCCACACTCTGGAAGCACCATATATTTT. Amino acids: CASSESVPHSGSTIYF.

The chain recombines TRBV19 with TRBJ2-7; D ambiguous. V lost 3 bases to trimming and J lost 0 bases, with 6 bases between them. This CDR3 is 13 amino acids long. Germline V CDR1 and CDR2: LNHDA, SQIVND (reference sequence). The CDR3, as DNA: TGTGCCAGTAGTATGCAGCACTCCTACGAGCAGTACTTC. This sequence encodes CASSMQHSYEQYF.

The genes are TRBV28 and TRBJ1-2; weak D call: TRBD1 (6 bases). Trimming took 3 bases from V and 4 from J, leaving 18 bases between them. CDR1 and CDR2 (germline): MDHEN, SYDVKM. The CDR3 is 16 residues long. The CDR3 DNA is TGTGCCAGCAGTTTGGAGGGGGGGGAGGCATTCTATGGCTACACCTTC. This encodes CASSLEGGEAFYGYTF.

This clone occurred once. The chain has TRBV18 and TRBJ2-1, with TRBD1 matching 7 bases. With 0 bases clipped from V and 0 bases from J, the junction kept 5 bases outside the gene matches. Germline V gene data show CDR1 as KGHSH and CDR2 as LQKENI. The CDR3 consists of 17 residues. CDR3 DNA: TGTGCCAGCTCACCACCTAGGGCAGGGGGCTCCTACAATGAGCAGTTCTTC. It encodes CASSPPRAGGSYNEQFF.

The CDR3 reads CASSVADSNTEAFF. Here the CDR3 DNA reads TGTGCCAGCAGCGTAGCGGACAGCAACACTGAAGCTTTCTTT. The chain recombines TRBV9 with TRBJ1-1; possibly TRBD1 for D (6 bases). In germline, CDR1 is SGDLS, CDR2 YYNGEE. V lost 0 bases, J lost 2 bases, and 8 bases lay in between. CDR3 length equals 14 residues.

V gene TRBV18 combines with J gene TRBJ1-3; 7 bases align to TRBD1. V trimming: 3 bases; J trimming: 0 bases; junction bases outside the gene matches: 5. The CDR3 is 16 residues long. Germline V gene lookup returns CDR1 KGHSH and CDR2 LQKENI. DNA of the CDR3: TGTGCCAGCTCACCGAACCGGGACAGCTCTGGAAACACCATATATTTT. Protein sequence: CASSPNRDSSGNTIYF.

This clone has just a few counts. The V gene is TRBV14, the J gene TRBJ1-6, with D possibly matching TRBD1 (5 bases). CDR1 and CDR2 (germline): SGHDN, FVKESK. The CDR3 totals 13 residues. Deletions cut 5 bases from V and 10 bases from J, with 12 bases between. CDR3: CASSTTELSPLHF. The CDR3 bases are TGTGCCAGCAGCACGACAGAGCTGTCACCCCTCCACTTT.

The J gene is TRBJ2-7, the V gene TRBV7-2, with 11 bases fitting TRBD2. The CDR3 spans 18 residues. The V gene's germline CDR1 is SGHTA and CDR2 FQGNSA. Unmatched junction bases numbered 11, after V lost 1 base and J lost 3 bases. CDR3 sequence: CASSLVAPLAGGFYEQYF. The CDR3 DNA reads TGTGCCAGCAGCTTAGTTGCCCCCCTAGCGGGGGGATTCTACGAGCAGTACTTC. Combining the CDR3 with reference TRBV7-2 and TRBJ2-7 gives the whole variable domain GAGVSQSPSNKVTEKGKDVELRCDPISGHTALYWYRQSLGQGLEFLIYFQGNSAPDKSGLPSDRFSAERTGGSVSTLTIQRTQQEDSAVYLCASSLVAPLAGGFYEQYFGPGTRLTVT.

The rearrangement joins TRBV24-1 to TRBJ1-3; possible D gene TRBD1, 6 bases. Looked up from germline, CDR1 is KGHDR and CDR2 is SFDVKD. V dropped 4 bases and J dropped 1 base, with 16 bases sitting between them. This CDR3 comprises 17 residues. In nucleotides, the CDR3 is TGTGCCACCAGTGACCGTGTCCCAGGGGATTCTGGAAACACCATATATTTT. This translates into CATSDRVPGDSGNTIYF.

The chain joins TRBV4-1 to TRBJ2-5; D is uncertain. The ends were cut back, 4 bases at V and 4 bases at J, with 13 bases in the middle. The CDR3 runs 14 residues. CDR1 MGHRA and CDR2 YSYEKL come from the germline V gene. In DNA form, the CDR3 reads TGCGCCAGCAGCCCTAGGAGCCTCGGAGAGACCCAGTACTTC. Translated, it gives CASSPRSLGETQYF.

A single count supports this clone. The rearrangement joins TRBV19 to TRBJ1-5; a weak D match, TRBD1 (6 bases). The V end lost 4 bases, the J end lost 2 bases, and 24 bases lay between the germline ends. The CDR3 sequence is 19 residues long. Germline loops: CDR1 LNHDA, CDR2 SQIVND (reference sequence). The CDR3 DNA sequence: TGTGCCAGTAGTAAACTAACCCCCACAGGGAGCGGTGGCAATCAGCCCCAGCATTTT. Translating gives CASSKLTPTGSGGNQPQHF.

The rearrangement links TRBV28 to TRBJ1-5; TRBD1 matches 8 bases. Germline V lookup: CDR1 MDHEN, CDR2 SYDVKM. The CDR3 length is 16 residues. Trimming cost V 1 base and J 4 bases; bases outside gene matches: 6. The CDR3 nucleotides read TGTGCCAGCAGTTTATCAGGCAGGGGGCCGAATCAGCCCCAGCATTTT. It is translated as CASSLSGRGPNQPQHF. Full variable domain (outside the CDR3, taken from reference TRBV28 and TRBJ1-5): DVKVTQSSRYLVKRTGEKVFLECVQDMDHENMFWYRQDPGLGLRLIYFSYDVKMKEKGDIPEGYSVSREKKERFSLILESASTNQTSMYLCASSLSGRGPNQPQHFGDGTRLSIL.

The chain couples TRBV10-3 to TRBJ2-4, with 9 positions matching TRBD1. The germline V gene encodes CDR1 ENHRY and CDR2 SYGVKD. The CDR3 extends over 14 amino acids. With V trimmed by 0 bases and J by 6 bases, 0 bases remained unmatched. Written as DNA, the CDR3 is TGTGCCATCAGTGAGTCGGGACAGGGAAACATTCAGTACTTC. Its protein is CAISESGQGNIQYF.

The V call is TRBV7-2, the J call TRBJ2-2, with TRBD1 matching over 7 bases. CDR1 is SGHTA, CDR2 FQGNSA, per germline. The CDR3 length is 15 residues. J lost 1 base, V lost 5 bases, and 4 bases had no gene match. The CDR3 loop reads CASSPRTGNTGELFF. The CDR3 DNA is TGTGCCAGCAGCCCACGGACAGGGAACACCGGGGAGCTGTTTTTT.

The chain uses TRBV6-1 and TRBJ1-6; unclear D gene. Germline CDR1 and CDR2: MNHNS and SASEGT. V lost 1 base, J lost 4 bases, and 2 bases lay in between. The CDR3 runs to 13 residues. DNA of the CDR3: TGTGCCAGCAGTGAAGGGTATAATTCACCCCTCCACTTT. This translates into CASSEGYNSPLHF.